One sample yielded the 30 T cell receptor beta chains listed below, sequenced in a study of blood T cells in healthy people across ages. The authors ran a second PCR of roughly 6 to 12 cycles using a sample-barcoded 5' primer and a J-beta primer mix. TCRdb recomputed calls from the 5' RACE reads with MiXCR, one row per CDR3 protein. The data show over 700,000 distinct CDR3 sequences, with about 55% seen just once and approximately 41% held by the top ten. Sequenced input: blood. The receptor set was obtained from an older man in good health.

This rearrangement joins TRBV20-1 to TRBJ2-1; no clear D. The CDR3 loop spans 14 amino acids. The V gene lost 1 base and the J gene lost 6 bases, with 13 bases spanning the gap. Germline lookup yields CDR1 DFQATT and CDR2 SNEGSKA (reference sequence). CDR3 loop: CSARAPGLSNEQFF. CDR3 nucleotide sequence: TGCAGTGCTAGAGCCCCAGGTCTCTCCAATGAGCAGTTCTTC.

This rearrangement joins TRBV30 to TRBJ1-2; D remains ambiguous. Deletions cut 3 bases from V and 3 bases from J, with 14 bases between. The length of the CDR3 is 14 residues. Germline CDR1 reads GTSNPN; CDR2 reads SVGIG (reference sequence). The CDR3 nucleotides read TGTGCCTGGAGGGGCGGTCGGAACTACTATGGCTACACCTTC. Translation: CAWRGGRNYYGYTF.

This clonotype was found many times. The chain is built from TRBV7-2 and TRBJ2-3; D is unresolved. Trimming removed 5 bases from V and 2 bases from J, with 11 bases in between. Germline assignment: CDR1 SGHTA and CDR2 FQGNSA. The CDR3 is made up of 14 amino acids. CDR3 DNA: TGTGCCAGCAGCCCTACCTCGTTCACAGATACGCAGTATTTT. This codes for CASSPTSFTDTQYF.

The chain joins TRBV12-3 or TRBV12-4 to TRBJ2-2; no reliable D call. CDR3 length: 14 amino acids. Between the trimmed V and J ends, which lost 7 bases and 6 bases, there was a span of 15 bases. CDR3 sequence reads: CASNFGKEAGELFF. The CDR3 bases are TGTGCCAGCAATTTTGGTAAAGAAGCCGGGGAGCTGTTTTTT.

This sequence joins TRBV11-2 and TRBJ2-3; D not certain. Trimming removed 1 base at V and 3 bases at J, with 5 bases between. Germline V lookup: CDR1 SGHAT, CDR2 FQNNGV. There are 13 residues in the CDR3. The CDR3 region is CASSLVVTDTQYF. As DNA, the CDR3 is TGTGCCAGCAGCTTAGTGGTAACAGATACGCAGTATTTT.

The chain combines TRBV21-1 with TRBJ1-2. TRBV21-1 is deemed a pseudogene. The CDR3 is 16 amino acids. Written as DNA, the CDR3 is TGTGCCAGCAGCAAAGCGCTGTCCAGGACCGAGGGTGGCTACACCTTC. This gives the protein CASSKALSRTEGGYTF.

V and J are TRBV2 and TRBJ2-5; tentative D call: TRBD2 (5 bases). Trimming stripped 7 bases from V and 6 bases from J, with 12 bases between. CDR3 length equals 12 residues. Looked up from germline, CDR1 is SNHLY and CDR2 is FYNNEI. CDR3 amino acids: CASNRGAKTQYF. CDR3 coding DNA: TGTGCCAGCAATCGGGGTGCGAAGACCCAGTACTTC.

The chain recombines TRBV11-2 with TRBJ2-7; perhaps TRBD1 as D (6 bases). V dropped 5 bases and J dropped 2 bases, with 16 bases sitting between them. This CDR3 comprises 15 residues. Germline values: CDR1 SGHAT, CDR2 FQNNGV. In DNA, the CDR3 is TGTGCCAGCAGCCCAATCACGCAGGGGACCTACGAGCAGTACTTC. Translating it yields CASSPITQGTYEQYF.

The rearrangement links TRBV20-1 to TRBJ2-3; TRBD2 might be the D (6 bases). Germline assignment: CDR1 DFQATT and CDR2 SNEGSKA (reference sequence). The CDR3 is made up of 13 amino acids. V lost 6 bases to trimming and J lost 2 bases, with 12 bases between them. The CDR3 sequence: CSAPGLPTDTQYF. CDR3 DNA: TGCAGTGCCCCGGGACTCCCCACAGATACGCAGTATTTT.

The sample holds many counts of this clonotype. The V call is TRBV10-3, the J call TRBJ2-1; TRBD2 agrees at 7 bases. CDR3 length equals 16 residues. Germline V gives CDR1 ENHRY, CDR2 SYGVKD. The V segment lost 6 bases and the J segment 7 bases; nucleotides outside the gene matches: 15. The CDR3 DNA sequence: TGTGCCATCAGCTCAAGGGGTGGGAGGGCCGCGAATGAGCAGTTCTTC. This encodes CAISSRGGRAANEQFF.

The CDR3 sequence is CASRPITSGRGRANVLTF. In nucleotides, the CDR3 is TGTGCCAGCAGACCAATTACTAGCGGGAGGGGGAGAGCCAACGTCCTGACTTTC. The rearrangement links TRBV12-3 or TRBV12-4 to TRBJ2-6; 13 positions match TRBD2. Losses at the gene ends were 6 bases for V and 7 bases for J; bases not matched to a gene: 12. This CDR3 is built from 18 residues.

This chain connects TRBV29-1 to TRBJ1-1; D is possibly TRBD1 (6 bases). In germline, CDR1 is SQVTM, CDR2 ANQGSEA. V was shortened by 7 bases and J by 0 bases, with 12 bases between the two germline ends. This CDR3 contains 13 residues. The CDR3 loop is CSAAGHLNTEAFF. The CDR3 bases are TGCAGCGCCGCGGGACACCTGAACACTGAAGCTTTCTTT.

The chain couples TRBV24-1 to TRBJ1-5; tentatively, D is TRBD1 (5 bases). Germline lookup yields CDR1 KGHDR and CDR2 SFDVKD. V was shortened by 4 bases and J by 1 base, with 16 bases between the two germline ends. The CDR3 totals 17 residues. CDR3 loop: CATSDSGRGKSNQPQHF. The CDR3 bases are TGTGCCACCAGTGACTCCGGTAGGGGCAAAAGCAATCAGCCCCAGCATTTT.

Regarding this clonotype: The junction shows a germline mismatch at one end, possibly a read error. The V call is TRBV12-3 or TRBV12-4, the J call TRBJ2-5, with TRBD1 as a possible D gene (5 bases). CDR3 length: 13 amino acids. The CDR3 here is CAGRRRGQETQYF. The DNA of the CDR3 is TGTGCCGGCAGACGAAGGGGACAAGAGACCCAGTACTTC.

The chain uses TRBV6-1 and TRBJ1-1; possibly TRBD1 for D (6 bases). The CDR3 is 13 residues long. V lost 8 bases and J 1 base, leaving 11 bases between the germline ends. Germline V lookup: CDR1 MNHNS, CDR2 SASEGT. CDR3 nucleotides: TGTGCCAGCCCCGGACAGCAGAACACTGAAGCTTTCTTT. Its protein is CASPGQQNTEAFF.

The chain carries TRBV28 and TRBJ2-5; D assignment may be TRBD1 or TRBD2 (5 bases each). Per the germline V gene, CDR1 is MDHEN and CDR2 is SYDVKM. The CDR3 length is 12 residues. Between the trimmed V and J ends, which lost 7 bases and 3 bases, there was a span of 9 bases. The CDR3 DNA reads TGTGCCAGCACGGGGCAGGAAGAGACCCAGTACTTC. Translated: CASTGQEETQYF.

This clonotype was picked up a small number of times. This chain links TRBV2 with TRBJ1-1; D remains ambiguous. The CDR3 is 14 residues long. V lost 6 bases and J lost 2, with 13 bases in between. CDR1 is SNHLY and CDR2 is FYNNEI in the germline V gene. Written as DNA, the CDR3 is TGTGCCAGCAGAAAAGGTAGTATCAACACTGAAGCTTTCTTT. Protein: CASRKGSINTEAFF.

Concerning this clonotype itself: An end of the junction differs from the germline gene, which may be a read error. V is TRBV7-9 and J is TRBJ2-7, with TRBD1 matching 8 bases. In germline, CDR1 is SEHNR, CDR2 FQNEAQ (reference sequence). This CDR3 comprises 12 residues. CDR3 nucleotides: TGTGCCAGCAGCACGACAGGGGACGAGCAGAACTTC. This codes for CASSTTGDEQNF.

The genes are TRBV2 and TRBJ2-3; 7 bases fit TRBD2. The CDR3 spans 14 residues. V lost 4 bases and J lost 4; bases outside the gene matches: 5. The germline V gene encodes CDR1 SNHLY and CDR2 FYNNEI. CDR3 nucleotide sequence: TGTGCCAGCAGTGGTCGCGGGAGAGCAGATACGCAGTATTTT. Its protein product is CASSGRGRADTQYF.

The rearrangement uses TRBV20-1 and TRBJ2-6; no clear D gene. Trimming shortened V by 6 bases and J by 2 bases, and 8 bases separated the two germline ends. The CDR3 runs to 13 residues. Germline V gene data show CDR1 as DFQATT and CDR2 as SNEGSKA (reference sequence). The CDR3 nucleotides are TGCAGTGCCCCTAGGCCTGGGGCCAACGTCCTGACTTTC. Amino acids: CSAPRPGANVLTF.

The chain links TRBV18 to TRBJ2-4; 8 bases line up with TRBD1. The end of the DNA aligns better with TRBJ2-7, so the J call may be wrong. CDR1 and CDR2 (germline): KGHSH, LQKENI. There are 15 residues in the CDR3. The CDR3: CASSPTTGVSYEQYF. In nucleotides, the CDR3 is TGTGCCAGCTCACCGACGACAGGGGTGAGCTACGAGCAGTACTTC.

In nucleotides, the CDR3 is TGTGCCAGCAGTTTAGCCAGTATTAAGGGGCCGTATGGCTACACCTTC. It specifies CASSLASIKGPYGYTF. The chain uses TRBV12-3 or TRBV12-4 and TRBJ1-2; perhaps TRBD1 as D (5 bases). The CDR3 has 16 residues. Deletions cut 0 bases from V and 5 bases from J, with 16 bases between.

The J gene is TRBJ1-4, the V gene TRBV5-6; unclear D gene. Trimming cost V 2 bases and J 8 bases, with 16 bases left between them. The CDR3 totals 15 residues. From germline, CDR1 is SGHDT and CDR2 YYEEEE. CDR3 loop: CASSLLSAPGEKLFF. CDR3 nucleotides: TGTGCCAGCAGCTTACTTAGCGCGCCCGGAGAAAAACTGTTTTTT.

This clonotype occurred once. The chain employs TRBV20-1 and TRBJ2-1; the match to TRBD2 covers 8 bases. The CDR3 consists of 17 residues. Germline-derived CDR1 and CDR2 are DFQATT and SNEGSKA (reference sequence). Unmatched junction bases numbered 9, after V lost 0 bases and J lost 2 bases. CDR3 nucleotide sequence: TGCAGTGCTAGAGATCCCCATAGCGGGACCCCCTACAATGAGCAGTTCTTC. It encodes CSARDPHSGTPYNEQFF.

J is TRBJ1-1 and V is TRBV12-3 or TRBV12-4; 8 bases line up with TRBD1. The V and J ends lost 5 bases and 5 bases, in that order; junction bases with no gene match: 4. This CDR3 contains 13 residues. The CDR3 loop is CASSRTGKTEAFF. In DNA form, the CDR3 reads TGTGCCAGCAGTCGGACAGGGAAAACTGAAGCTTTCTTT.

This chain links TRBV12-3 or TRBV12-4 with TRBJ2-3; 7 bases align to TRBD2. The trim removed 1 base at V and 2 bases at J, leaving 15 bases unmatched. The CDR3 has 19 amino acids. The CDR3 region has the DNA TGTGCCAGCAGTTTAGGGACCGGCGTCCTCGGGAGGCTCACAGATACGCAGTATTTT. Residues: CASSLGTGVLGRLTDTQYF.

The table lists this clonotype with a few counts. Relative to the germline gene, one junction end is altered; a read error may explain this. The genes are TRBV12-3 or TRBV12-4 and TRBJ1-6, with unresolved D. The CDR3 sequence is 15 residues long. CDR3 residues: CASSSPPGENSPLHF. CDR3 DNA sequence: TGTGCCAGCAGTTCCCCCCCCGGAGAAAATTCGCCCCTCCACTTT.

The chain is built from TRBV14 and TRBJ1-6; D possibly corresponds to TRBD1 (5 bases). V was pared by 4 bases and J by 10 bases, with 11 bases between. Germline CDR1 and CDR2: SGHDN and FVKESK. The CDR3 is 13 amino acids. The CDR3 DNA is TGTGCCAGCAGCCCCGGGGGTCGGTCACCCCTCCACTTT. Its protein is CASSPGGRSPLHF.

The chain employs TRBV11-2 and TRBJ2-5, with D unclear. Trimming shortened V by 2 bases and J by 5 bases, and 12 bases separated the two germline ends. CDR1 and CDR2 (germline): SGHAT, FQNNGV. This CDR3 is 14 amino acids long. CDR3 coding DNA: TGTGCCAGCAGCTTAATTTCTAGTCCGGAGACCCAGTACTTC. As protein: CASSLISSPETQYF.

This chain uses TRBV20-1 with TRBJ2-5; the match to TRBD2 covers 13 bases. Matching the DNA end better, TRBJ2-7 makes the J call doubtful. The CDR3 has 15 amino acids. In germline, CDR1 is DFQATT, CDR2 SNEGSKA (reference sequence). The CDR3 sequence: CSATGLAGVVYEQYF. CDR3 sequence (DNA): TGCAGTGCTACAGGACTAGCGGGAGTGGTCTACGAGCAGTACTTC.